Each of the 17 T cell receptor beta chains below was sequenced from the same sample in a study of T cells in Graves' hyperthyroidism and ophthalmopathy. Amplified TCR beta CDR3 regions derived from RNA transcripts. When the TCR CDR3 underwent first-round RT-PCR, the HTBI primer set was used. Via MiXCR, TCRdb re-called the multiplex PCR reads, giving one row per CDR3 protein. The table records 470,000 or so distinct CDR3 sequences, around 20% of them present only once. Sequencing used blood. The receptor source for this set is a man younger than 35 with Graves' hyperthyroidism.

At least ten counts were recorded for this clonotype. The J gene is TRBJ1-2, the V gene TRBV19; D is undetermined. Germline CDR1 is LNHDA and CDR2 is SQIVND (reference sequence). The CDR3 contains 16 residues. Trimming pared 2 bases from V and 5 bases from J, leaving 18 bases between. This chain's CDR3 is CASSISADPASYGYTF. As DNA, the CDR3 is TGTGCCAGTAGTATAAGCGCGGATCCGGCGAGTTATGGCTACACCTTC.

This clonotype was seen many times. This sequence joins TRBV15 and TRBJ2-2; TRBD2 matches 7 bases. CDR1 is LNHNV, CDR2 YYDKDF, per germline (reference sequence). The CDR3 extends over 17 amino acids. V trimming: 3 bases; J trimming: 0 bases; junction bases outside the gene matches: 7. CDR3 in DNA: TGTGCCACCAGCAGGGAACTAGCGTTGGCGAACACCGGGGAGCTGTTTTTT. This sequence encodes CATSRELALANTGELFF. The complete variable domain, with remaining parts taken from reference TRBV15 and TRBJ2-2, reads DAMVIQNPRYQVTQFGKPVTLSCSQTLNHNVMYWYQQKSSQAPKLLFHYYDKDFNNEADTPDNFQSRRPNTSFCFLDIRSPGLGDTAMYLCATSRELALANTGELFFGEGSRLTVL.

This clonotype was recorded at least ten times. The CDR3 loop reads CASSFRTVYGYTF. The CDR3 DNA is TGTGCCAGCAGTTTCCGGACAGTCTATGGCTACACCTTC. The chain uses TRBV2 and TRBJ1-2; D perhaps matches TRBD1 (6 bases). The CDR3 loop spans 13 amino acids. Per the germline V gene, CDR1 is SNHLY and CDR2 is FYNNEI. V was trimmed by 5 bases and J by 4 bases, leaving 11 bases between them.

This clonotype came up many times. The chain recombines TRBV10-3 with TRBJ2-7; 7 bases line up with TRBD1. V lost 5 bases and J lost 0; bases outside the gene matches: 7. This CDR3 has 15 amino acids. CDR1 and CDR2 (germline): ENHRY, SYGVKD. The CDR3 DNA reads TGTGCCATCAGTCCTACCAGGGGGAGCTCCTACGAGCAGTACTTC. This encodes CAISPTRGSSYEQYF.

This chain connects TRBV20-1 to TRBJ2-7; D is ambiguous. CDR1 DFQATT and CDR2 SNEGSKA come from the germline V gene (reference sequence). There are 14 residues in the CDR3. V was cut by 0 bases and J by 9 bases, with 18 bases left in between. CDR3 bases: TGCAGTGCTAGAGATCTATTAAGGGATATTCTGCAGTACTTC. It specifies CSARDLLRDILQYF.

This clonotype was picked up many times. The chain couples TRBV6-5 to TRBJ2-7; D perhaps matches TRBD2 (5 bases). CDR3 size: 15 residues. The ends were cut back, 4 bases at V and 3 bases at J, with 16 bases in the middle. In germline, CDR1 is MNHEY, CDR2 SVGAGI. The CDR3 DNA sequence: TGTGCCAGCAGTTCGGGCGGGCGGACCATCTACGAGCAGTACTTC. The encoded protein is CASSSGGRTIYEQYF.

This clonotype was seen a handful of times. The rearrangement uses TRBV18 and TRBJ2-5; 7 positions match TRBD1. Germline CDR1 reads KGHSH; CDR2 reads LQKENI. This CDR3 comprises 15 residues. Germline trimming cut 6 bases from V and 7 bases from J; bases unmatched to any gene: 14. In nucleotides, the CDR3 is TGTGCCAGCTCCGGCGAAAGGGGGCCCAGAGGGACCCAGTACTTC. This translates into CASSGERGPRGTQYF.

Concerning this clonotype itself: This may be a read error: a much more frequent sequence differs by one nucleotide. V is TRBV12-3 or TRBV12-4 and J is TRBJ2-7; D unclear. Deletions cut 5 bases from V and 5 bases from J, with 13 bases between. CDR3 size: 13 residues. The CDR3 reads CASSLISVNEQYF. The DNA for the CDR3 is TGTGCCAGCAGTCTCATCTCGGTAAACGAGCAGTACTTC.

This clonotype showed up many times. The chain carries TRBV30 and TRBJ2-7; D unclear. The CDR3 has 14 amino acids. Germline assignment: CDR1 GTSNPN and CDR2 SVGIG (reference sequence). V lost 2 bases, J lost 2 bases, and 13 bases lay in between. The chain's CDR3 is CAWSKGILAYEQYF. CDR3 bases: TGTGCCTGGAGTAAAGGGATCCTGGCCTACGAGCAGTACTTC.

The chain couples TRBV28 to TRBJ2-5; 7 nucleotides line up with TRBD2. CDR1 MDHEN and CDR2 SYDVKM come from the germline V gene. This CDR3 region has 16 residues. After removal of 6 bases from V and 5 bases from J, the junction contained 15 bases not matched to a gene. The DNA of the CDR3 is TGTGCCAGCAGCTACTCAAGCGGGATGGAGTGGGAGACCCAGTACTTC. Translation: CASSYSSGMEWETQYF.

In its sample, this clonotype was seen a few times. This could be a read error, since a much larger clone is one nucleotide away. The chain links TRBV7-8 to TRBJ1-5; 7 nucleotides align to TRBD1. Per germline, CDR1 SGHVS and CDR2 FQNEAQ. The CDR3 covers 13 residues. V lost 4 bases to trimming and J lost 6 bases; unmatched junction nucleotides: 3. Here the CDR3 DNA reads TGTGCCAGCAGCTCGACAGGGACTCAGCCCCAGCATTTT. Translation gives CASSSTGTQPQHF. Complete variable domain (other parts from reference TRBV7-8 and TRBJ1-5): GAGVSQSPRYKVAKRGQDVALRCDPISGHVSLFWYQQALGQGPEFLTYFQNEAQLDKSGLPSDRFFAERPEGSVSTLKIQRTQQEDSAVYLCASSSTGTQPQHFGDGTRLSIL.

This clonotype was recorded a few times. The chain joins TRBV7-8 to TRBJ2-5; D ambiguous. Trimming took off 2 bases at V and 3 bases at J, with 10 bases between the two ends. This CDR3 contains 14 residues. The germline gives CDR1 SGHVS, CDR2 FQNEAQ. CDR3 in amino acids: CASSLINWEETQYF. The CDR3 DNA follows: TGTGCCAGCAGCTTAATAAACTGGGAAGAGACCCAGTACTTC.

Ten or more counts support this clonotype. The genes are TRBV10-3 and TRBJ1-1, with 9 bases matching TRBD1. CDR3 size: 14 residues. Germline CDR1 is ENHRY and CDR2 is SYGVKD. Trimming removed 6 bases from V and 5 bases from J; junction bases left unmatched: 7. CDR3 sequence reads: CAISSGQGITEAFF. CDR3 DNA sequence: TGTGCCATCAGCTCGGGACAGGGAATAACTGAAGCTTTCTTT.

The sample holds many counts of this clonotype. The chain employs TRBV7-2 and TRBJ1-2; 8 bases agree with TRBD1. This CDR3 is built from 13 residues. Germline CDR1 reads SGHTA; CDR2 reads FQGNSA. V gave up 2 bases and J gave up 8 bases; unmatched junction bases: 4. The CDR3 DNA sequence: TGTGCCAGCAGCTTAACGACAGGGGTCGGCTACACCTTC. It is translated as CASSLTTGVGYTF.

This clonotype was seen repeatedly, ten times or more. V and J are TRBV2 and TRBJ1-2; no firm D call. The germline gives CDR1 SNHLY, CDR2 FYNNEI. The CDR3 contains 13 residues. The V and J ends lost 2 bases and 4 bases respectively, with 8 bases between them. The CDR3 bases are TGTGCCAGCAGTGAACGGAACACCTATGGCTACACCTTC. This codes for CASSERNTYGYTF.

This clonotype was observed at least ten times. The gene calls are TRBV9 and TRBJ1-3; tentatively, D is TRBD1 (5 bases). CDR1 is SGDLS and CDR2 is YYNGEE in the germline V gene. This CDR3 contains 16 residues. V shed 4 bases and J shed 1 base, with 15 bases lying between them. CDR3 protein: CASSIWGSPSGNTIYF. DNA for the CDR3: TGTGCCAGCAGCATTTGGGGCAGCCCTTCTGGAAACACCATATATTTT.

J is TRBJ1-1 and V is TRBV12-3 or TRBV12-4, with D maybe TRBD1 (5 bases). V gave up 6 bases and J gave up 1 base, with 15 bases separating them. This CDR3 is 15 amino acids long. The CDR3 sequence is CASSQAGGWNTEAFF. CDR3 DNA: TGTGCCAGCAGCCAAGCGGGGGGGTGGAACACTGAAGCTTTCTTT.